This T cell receptor (beta chain) came from a study of blood T cell repertoires in COVID-19. Study overall: COVID-19 samples collected from the United States, Italy and Spain covered acute and convalescent phases. T cells, B-cell-depleted T cells, or PBMCs provided the cDNA or gDNA that served as material.

Original data processing: The assay estimated nucleated cells by amplifying reference gene primers. Profiling relied on immunoSEQ multiplex PCR, and the TCRdb table lists in-frame clones only, not all of them. That table is the source of V, J and clone size, and D and trimming were worked out from the DNA. This sample has 120,000 to 150,000 clones; almost 80% occur once, and the top ten carry roughly 8.7%. After removal of 0 bases from V and 5 bases from J, the junction contained 3 bases not matched to a gene. The CDR3 extends over 16 amino acids. The sample taken for sequencing was peripheral blood. The chain employs TRBV23-1 and TRBJ2-1, with 11 bases matching TRBD1. TRBV23-1 is an ORF, with its function uncertain. This clonotype originated in a middle-aged man with active or convalescent COVID-19. The CDR3 bases are TGCGCCAGCAGTCAATCCCCGGGACAGGGGGACAATGAGCAGTTCTTC. This gives the protein CASSQSPGQGDNEQFF.